These T cell receptor beta chains were read from a single sample in a study of vaccination and CD4 T cells after COVID-19. Antigens of these TCRs are unknown. TCRdb fed the PCR reads into MiXCR, producing one record per CDR3 protein. Altogether roughly 11,000 distinct CDR3 sequences are present, over 50% being singletons, with the ten largest covering 21%. What was sequenced was CD4+ T cells from blood, cultured in vitro. These receptors all stem from a human donor who had recovered from COVID-19. Each CDR3 is given with its conserved first and last residue. D genes are given only for firm matches. Size is stated for part of the rows, as once, few or many counts, or as a class when the clone is expanded.

TRBV11-2	TRBJ2-7	-	-	CASLQRGPYEQYF	TGTGCCAGTCTACAACGGGGCCCCTACGAGCAGTACTTC
TRBV20-1	TRBJ1-6	-	-	CSAPSGQNYNSPLHF	TGCAGTGCCCCCAGCGGGCAGAACTATAATTCACCCCTCCACTTT
TRBV4-2	TRBJ1-6	-	-	CASSQDRASPLHF	TGTGCCAGCAGCCAAGACAGGGCTTCACCCCTCCACTTT
TRBV18	TRBJ2-7	-	TRBD2	CASSPLAGGDEQYF	TGTGCCAGCTCACCCCTAGCGGGAGGCGACGAGCAGTACTTC
TRBV6-1	TRBJ1-1	few	-	CASSEDSLGKTEAFF	TGTGCCAGCAGTGAGGACAGTCTTGGGAAAACTGAAGCTTTCTTT
TRBV2	TRBJ2-7	-	-	CAITGLYSYEQYF	TGTGCCATAACAGGGCTTTACTCCTACGAGCAGTACTTC
TRBV7-2	TRBJ2-2	-	-	CASSLAGTNTGELFF	TGTGCCAGCAGCTTAGCGGGTACTAACACCGGGGAGCTGTTTTTT
TRBV7-2	TRBJ2-7	-	TRBD1	CASSARQGYEQYF	TGTGCCAGCAGCGCTCGACAGGGCTACGAGCAGTACTTC
TRBV10-3	TRBJ2-1	-	-	CAISDPGTVNNEQFF	TGTGCCATCAGTGACCCCGGGACGGTCAACAATGAGCAGTTCTTC
TRBV20-1	TRBJ1-2	few	TRBD1	CSATRTGGGYGYTF	TGCAGTGCTACCCGGACAGGGGGCGGCTATGGCTACACCTTC
TRBV7-2	TRBJ1-6	-	TRBD1	CASSFRQGPSSNSPLHF	TGTGCCAGCAGCTTTAGACAGGGCCCATCTAGCAATTCACCCCTCCACTTT
TRBV5-6	TRBJ1-5	-	-	CASSLYNSQFDLPQHF	TGTGCCAGCAGCTTATACAATTCTCAGTTCGATTTGCCCCAGCATTTT
TRBV5-3	TRBJ1-6	-	TRBD1	CASSIRTGRGPLHF	TGTGCCAGCAGCATCCGGACAGGGCGGGGACCCCTCCACTTT
TRBV6-1	TRBJ1-6	-	TRBD1	CASSEIPGQGYNSPLHF	TGTGCCAGCAGTGAGATACCGGGACAGGGTTATAATTCACCCCTCCACTTT
TRBV4-1	TRBJ2-7	few	TRBD2	CASSQTLAGGRGEQYF	TGCGCCAGCAGCCAAACGTTAGCGGGAGGTCGCGGCGAGCAGTACTTC
TRBV11-2	TRBJ2-7	-	-	CASSLVRRAGYEQYF	TGTGCCAGCAGCTTAGTGCGGCGGGCGGGCTACGAGCAGTACTTC
TRBV5-1	TRBJ1-1	-	-	CASSFGRQNTEAFF	TGCGCCAGCAGCTTCGGACGGCAGAACACTGAAGCTTTCTTT
TRBV20-1	TRBJ2-5	few	TRBD2	CSAGLAIQETQYF	TGCAGTGCTGGACTAGCGATACAAGAGACCCAGTACTTC
TRBV20-1	TRBJ2-7	-	-	CSTRDLATYEQYF	TGCAGTACTAGAGATCTAGCGACCTACGAGCAGTACTTC
TRBV6-5	TRBJ1-3	-	-	CASSYSGGDTIYF	TGTGCCAGCAGTTACTCCGGGGGGGACACCATATATTTT
TRBV19	TRBJ1-6	-	-	CASSGRGEYNNSPLHF	TGTGCCAGTAGTGGGCGGGGCGAATATAATAATTCACCCCTCCACTTT
TRBV20-1	TRBJ1-5	-	TRBD1	CSARLTGRWTSNQPQHF	TGCAGTGCTAGATTGACAGGGCGCTGGACTAGCAATCAGCCCCAGCATTTT
TRBV11-1	TRBJ2-4	once	TRBD1	CASSLDTTGYIQYF	TGTGCCAGCAGCTTAGACACGACAGGGTACATTCAGTACTTC
TRBV5-1	TRBJ1-2	-	TRBD1	CASSFRKGQDNYGYTF	TGCGCCAGCAGCTTCCGAAAGGGACAGGATAACTATGGCTACACCTTC
TRBV10-2	TRBJ2-7	-	-	CASTPGGGYEQYF	TGCGCCAGCACTCCCGGAGGGGGTTACGAGCAGTACTTC
TRBV7-2	TRBJ2-1	-	TRBD1	CASSPGRDRGTNEQFF	TGTGCCAGCAGCCCAGGCCGGGACAGGGGGACGAATGAGCAGTTCTTC
TRBV7-8	TRBJ2-3	-	-	CASSFTDTQYF	TGTGCCAGCAGCTTCACAGATACGCAGTATTTT
TRBV28	TRBJ2-1	-	TRBD1	CASSLSDRGRYNEQFF	TGTGCCAGCAGTTTATCAGACAGGGGACGGTACAATGAGCAGTTCTTC
TRBV2	TRBJ2-7	-	TRBD1	CASSEQGEGEQYF	TGTGCCAGCAGTGAACAGGGGGAAGGCGAGCAGTACTTC
TRBV20-1	TRBJ1-2	few	-	CSASGGLENGYTF	TGCAGTGCTAGCGGGGGGCTGGAAAATGGCTACACCTTC
TRBV10-1	TRBJ2-3	once	-	CASSPDQTNTDTQYF	TGCGCCAGCAGTCCGGACCAAACAAACACAGATACGCAGTATTTT
TRBV7-2	TRBJ1-5	-	-	CASSLGINSNQPQHF	TGTGCCAGCAGCTTAGGGATTAATAGCAATCAGCCCCAGCATTTT
TRBV14	TRBJ1-6	few	TRBD1	CASSQETGGRGSPLHF	TGTGCCAGCAGCCAAGAGACAGGGGGAAGAGGATCACCCCTCCACTTT
TRBV6-1	TRBJ2-7	once	-	CASSGGGRFYEQYF	TGTGCCAGCAGTGGGGGAGGACGGTTCTACGAGCAGTACTTC
TRBV7-9	TRBJ2-7	-	TRBD2	CASSLSRGGTGLAGSSYEQYF	TGTGCCAGCAGCTTAAGCAGGGGAGGTACAGGACTAGCGGGGAGCTCCTACGAGCAGTACTTC
TRBV4-1	TRBJ2-3	-	-	CASSQNVVDTQYF	TGCGCCAGCAGCCAAAACGTTGTAGATACGCAGTATTTT
TRBV7-8	TRBJ2-3	-	TRBD1	CASSGDRGTLTDTQYF	TGTGCCAGCAGCGGGGACAGGGGAACTCTCACAGATACGCAGTATTTT
TRBV5-7	TRBJ1-6	-	-	CASSPPRRGPSYNSPLHF	TGTGCCAGCAGCCCGCCTAGAAGGGGCCCCTCCTATAATTCACCCCTCCACTTT
TRBV11-2	TRBJ1-1	few	-	CASSRIGAATEAFF	TGTGCCAGCAGCCGAATCGGTGCGGCCACTGAAGCTTTCTTT
TRBV7-2	TRBJ1-2	few	TRBD1	CASSSVTGVAYGYTF	TGTGCCAGCAGCTCAGTAACAGGGGTTGCCTATGGCTACACCTTC
TRBV30	TRBJ2-7	once	TRBD1	CAWSDQGDEQYF	TGTGCCTGGAGTGACCAGGGGGACGAGCAGTACTTC
TRBV7-2	TRBJ1-6	few	-	CASSHPLRKRVPLHF	TGTGCCAGCAGCCACCCGCTTAGGAAGCGGGTACCCCTCCACTTT
TRBV6-7	TRBJ1-5	-	TRBD1	CASSYSDPPETGGGYSNQPQHF	TGTGCCAGCAGTTACTCGGATCCGCCCGAGACAGGGGGCGGATATAGCAATCAGCCCCAGCATTTT
TRBV20-1	TRBJ1-5	-	-	CSASREIYSNQPQHF	TGCAGTGCTAGCAGGGAGATCTATAGCAATCAGCCCCAGCATTTT
TRBV6-1	TRBJ2-1	-	TRBD1	CASSKPPGQGFNEQFF	TGTGCCAGCAGTAAACCACCGGGACAGGGTTTCAACGAGCAGTTCTTC